The T cell receptor beta chain described here comes from a study of early T cells in non-severe SARS-CoV-2 infection. Across the study: Alpha and beta chains were unpaired, from unsorted whole-blood bulk RNA. General study points: In VDJdb matching, anti-spike CD8 responses were favored while private and CD4 specificities went missing.

Germline-derived CDR1 and CDR2 are DFQATT and SNEGSKA (reference sequence). The CDR3 runs to 14 residues. V was pared by 2 bases and J by 9 bases, with 8 bases of the junction left unmatched. In its sample, this clonotype was seen many times. Its antigen is not identified. Unique molecular identifiers were affixed to single, distinct cDNA molecules. TCRdb called the 5' RACE reads again in MiXCR, with one record for every CDR3 protein. Of some 48,000 distinct CDR3 sequences in the sample, around 9.5% are singletons; the top ten hold about 8.6%. The sequencing sample was made of whole blood. The TCR comes from an adult who was a healthcare worker with PCR-confirmed SARS-CoV-2 infection or an uninfected control (not recorded which). The chain is built from TRBV20-1 and TRBJ2-1; TRBD2 matches at 9 bases. The CDR3 here is CSARKTGTSTEQFF. The CDR3 nucleotides are TGCAGTGCTAGAAAGACCGGGACTAGCACTGAGCAGTTCTTC.